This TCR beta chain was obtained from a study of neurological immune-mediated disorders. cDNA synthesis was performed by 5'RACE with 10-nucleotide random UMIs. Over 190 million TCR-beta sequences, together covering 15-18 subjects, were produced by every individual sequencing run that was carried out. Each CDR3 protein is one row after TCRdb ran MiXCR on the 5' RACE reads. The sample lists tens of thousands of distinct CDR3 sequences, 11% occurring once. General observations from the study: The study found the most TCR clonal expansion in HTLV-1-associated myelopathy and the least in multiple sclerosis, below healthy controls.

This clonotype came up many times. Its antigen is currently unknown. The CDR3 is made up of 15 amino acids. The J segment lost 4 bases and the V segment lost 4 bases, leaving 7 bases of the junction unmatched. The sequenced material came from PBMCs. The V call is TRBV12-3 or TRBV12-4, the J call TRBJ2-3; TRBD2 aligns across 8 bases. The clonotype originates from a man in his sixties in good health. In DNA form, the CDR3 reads TGTGCCAGCAGTTCAGCCAGCGGGGGCCCAGATACGCAGTATTTT. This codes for CASSSASGGPDTQYF.